The rows below give T cell receptor beta chains drawn from one sample of a study of blood T cell repertoires in COVID-19. The assay was immunoSEQ multiplex PCR, and TCRdb's table has in-frame clones only and misses some. The table has about 240,000 clones, 83% seen once. Sequenced: peripheral blood. The receptor source for this set is a human donor in a cohort sampled during active COVID-19. Each CDR3 is given with its conserved first and last residue. The order of the fields is D gene, J gene, clone size, V gene, CDR3 DNA, CDR3 protein. The D gene is left open where the match is weak. A row's size may be missing; if present it is once, few, many or a size class.

D: TRBD2
J: TRBJ2-1
size: .
V: TRBV20-1
DNA: TGCAGTGCTAGTTTAGCGGGAGCTAGGGATGAGCAGTTCTTC
CDR3: CSASLAGARDEQFF

D: TRBD1
J: TRBJ2-2
size: .
V: TRBV10-3
DNA: TGTGCCATCAAAGGACAGGGCGGGAAAAACACCGGGGAGCTGTTTTTT
CDR3: CAIKGQGGKNTGELFF

D: .
J: TRBJ1-1
size: .
V: TRBV7-9
DNA: TGTGCCAGCAGTCTTAGAGGTTCGGGAGGGAACACTGAAGCTTTCTTT
CDR3: CASSLRGSGGNTEAFF

D: TRBD2
J: TRBJ2-1
size: .
V: TRBV19
DNA: TGTGCCAGCACGGGGGGACTAGTGAGGGTCAATGAGCAGTTCTTC
CDR3: CASTGGLVRVNEQFF

D: .
J: TRBJ2-1
size: few
V: TRBV7-7
DNA: TGTGCTAGCAGCTCCGGGTTGAGCTCCTACAATGAGCAGTTCTTC
CDR3: CASSSGLSSYNEQFF

D: .
J: TRBJ1-1
size: once
V: TRBV7-8
DNA: TGTGCCAGCAGCTTAGCGCGGCGGAACACTGAAGCTTTCTTT
CDR3: CASSLARRNTEAFF

D: .
J: TRBJ2-1
size: .
V: TRBV21-1
DNA: TGTGCCAGCAGCAAAATGGCCAGGGGGAGAAATGAGCAGTTCTTC
CDR3: CASSKMARGRNEQFF

D: .
J: TRBJ2-1
size: .
V: TRBV27
DNA: TGTGCCAGCAGTTCTTTCAATGAGCAGTTCTTC
CDR3: CASSSFNEQFF

D: TRBD1
J: TRBJ2-3
size: .
V: TRBV5-5
DNA: TGTGCCAGCAGCTTAGTTCAGGACAGGGGCACAGATACGCAGTATTTT
CDR3: CASSLVQDRGTDTQYF

D: .
J: TRBJ1-1
size: .
V: TRBV2
DNA: TGTGCCAGCAGTCCCCAGGGGATCGGGGACACTGAAGCTTTCTTT
CDR3: CASSPQGIGDTEAFF